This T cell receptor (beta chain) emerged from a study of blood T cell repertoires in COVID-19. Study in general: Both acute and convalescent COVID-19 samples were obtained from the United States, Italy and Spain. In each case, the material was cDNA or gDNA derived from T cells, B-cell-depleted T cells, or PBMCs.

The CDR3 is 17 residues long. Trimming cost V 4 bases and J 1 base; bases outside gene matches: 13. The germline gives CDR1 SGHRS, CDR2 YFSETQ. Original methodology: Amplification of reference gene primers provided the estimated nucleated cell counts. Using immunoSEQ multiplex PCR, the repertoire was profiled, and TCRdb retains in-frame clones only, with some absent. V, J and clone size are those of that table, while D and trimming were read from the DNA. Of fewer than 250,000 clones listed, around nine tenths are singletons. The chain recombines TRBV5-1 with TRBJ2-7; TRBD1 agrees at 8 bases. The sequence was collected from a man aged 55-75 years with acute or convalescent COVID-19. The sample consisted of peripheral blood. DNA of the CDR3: TGCGCCAGCAGCATACTCTCCGGGACAGGACCTTCCTACGAGCAGTACTTC. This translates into CASSILSGTGPSYEQYF.